Below are 15 T cell receptor beta chains sequenced from a single sample in a study of identical twins. A single record per CDR3 protein comes from TCRdb applying MiXCR to the 5' RACE reads. The table lists approximately 500,000 distinct CDR3 sequences, about 15% of them singletons, with around 0.4% in the top ten. This same sample was also part of a study on yellow fever vaccine responses in identical twins.

Sample: CD4+ T cells sorted from blood. Every receptor here comes from a woman aged 18-35 years in good health.

The chain joins TRBV15 to TRBJ1-1, with D possibly matching TRBD1 (5 bases). The V gene's germline CDR1 is LNHNV and CDR2 YYDKDF (reference sequence). This CDR3 has 14 amino acids. Trimming left V 1 base short and J 9 bases short, with 15 bases between. In DNA, the CDR3 is TGTGCCACCAGCAGAGTGGACCAGGGTGGAAAAGCTTTCTTT. It specifies CATSRVDQGGKAFF.

This sequence joins TRBV18 and TRBJ2-6; tentatively, D is TRBD1 or TRBD2 (5 bases each). The CDR3 contains 18 residues. V lost 3 bases to trimming and J lost 1 base, with 16 bases between them. Germline V gives CDR1 KGHSH, CDR2 LQKENI. The CDR3 bases are TGTGCCAGCTCACCGGGACGAGAGGGCACATCTGGGGCCAACGTCCTGACTTTC. This translates into CASSPGREGTSGANVLTF. Full variable domain (rest looked up from reference TRBV18 and TRBJ2-6): NAGVMQNPRHLVRRRGQEARLRCSPMKGHSHVYWYRQLPEEGLKFMVYLQKENIIDESGMPKERFSAEFPKEGPSILRIQQVVRGDSAAYFCASSPGREGTSGANVLTFGAGSRLTVL.

The V call is TRBV6-5, the J call TRBJ2-4; 10 bases fit TRBD1. Germline CDR1 reads MNHEY; CDR2 reads SVGAGI. Trimming removed 4 bases from V and 4 bases from J; junction bases left unmatched: 4. The CDR3 loop spans 15 amino acids. DNA for the CDR3: TGTGCCAGCAGTTGGGGGACAGGGGTTAAAAACATTCAGTACTTC. As protein: CASSWGTGVKNIQYF.

The chain joins TRBV11-3 to TRBJ2-7, with D unclear. With 7 bases removed from V and 3 bases from J, the gap between germline ends came to 16 bases. The CDR3 spans 14 residues. In germline, CDR1 is SGHNT, CDR2 YENEEA. This chain's CDR3 is CASTSPEHFYEQYF. The CDR3 DNA reads TGTGCCAGCACCTCGCCGGAGCATTTCTACGAGCAGTACTTC.

The genes are TRBV24-1 and TRBJ2-1, with TRBD1 as a possible D gene (6 bases). The CDR3 consists of 14 residues. The V gene's germline CDR1 is KGHDR and CDR2 SFDVKD. The ends were cut back, 4 bases at V and 7 bases at J, with 13 bases in the middle. Written as DNA, the CDR3 is TGTGCCACCAGTGACCGGGACATTGCGAATGAGCAGTTCTTC. It translates to CATSDRDIANEQFF.

V is TRBV10-3 and J is TRBJ2-3, with 7 bases lining up with TRBD1. The CDR3 totals 14 residues. Germline loops: CDR1 ENHRY, CDR2 SYGVKD. The J segment lost 1 base and the V segment lost 7 bases, leaving 5 bases of the junction unmatched. CDR3: CAIKIDRGTDTQYF. CDR3 DNA sequence: TGTGCCATCAAGATAGACAGGGGCACAGATACGCAGTATTTT.

This clonotype was detected many times. The rearrangement joins TRBV11-2 to TRBJ1-4; D is uncertain. Trimming removed 6 bases at V and 8 bases at J, with 10 bases between. CDR3 length: 12 residues. From germline, CDR1 is SGHAT and CDR2 FQNNGV. CDR3 region: CASRQGGEKLFF. The DNA of the CDR3 is TGTGCCAGCAGACAAGGAGGGGAAAAACTGTTTTTT.

V and J are TRBV3-1 and TRBJ2-4; D is unresolved. Germline V gives CDR1 LGHDT, CDR2 YNNKEL (reference sequence). V lost 2 bases to trimming and J lost 0 bases, with 5 bases between them. The CDR3 is made up of 14 amino acids. The CDR3 spells CASSQTRAKNIQYF. The CDR3 bases are TGTGCCAGCAGCCAAACCAGAGCCAAAAACATTCAGTACTTC.

This rearrangement joins TRBV7-9 to TRBJ2-5; 11 bases line up with TRBD1. The germline V gene has CDR1 SEHNR and CDR2 FQNEAQ (reference sequence). V lost 4 bases, J lost 5 bases, and 9 bases stayed unmatched. This CDR3 comprises 16 residues. The CDR3 region is CASSYGGQGARETQYF. The CDR3 DNA reads TGTGCCAGCAGCTACGGCGGACAGGGGGCCAGGGAGACCCAGTACTTC.

V is TRBV5-5 and J is TRBJ1-2; D gene ambiguous. V lost 0 bases and J 7 bases, leaving 16 bases between the germline ends. The CDR3 runs to 15 residues. Germline-derived CDR1 and CDR2 are SGHKS and YYEKEE (reference sequence). CDR3 protein: CASSLVFREFGGYTF. The CDR3 DNA reads TGTGCCAGCAGCTTGGTTTTTCGGGAATTTGGTGGCTACACCTTC.

This clonotype was picked up a small number of times. V usage is TRBV14 and J usage is TRBJ2-1, with 10 bases fitting TRBD2. After removal of 0 bases from V and 9 bases from J, the junction contained 2 bases not matched to a gene. Germline V lookup: CDR1 SGHDN, CDR2 FVKESK. This CDR3 is built from 14 residues. The CDR3 DNA reads as TGTGCCAGCAGCCAAGATTGGACTAGCGGTGAGCAGTTCTTC. It specifies CASSQDWTSGEQFF. Supplemented by reference TRBV14 and TRBJ2-1, the full variable domain reads EAGVTQFPSHSVIEKGQTVTLRCDPISGHDNLYWYRRVMGKEIKFLLHFVKESKQDESGMPNNRFLAERTGGTYSTLKVQPAELEDSGVYFCASSQDWTSGEQFFGPGTRLTVL.

This clonotype was seen only a few times. The chain couples TRBV4-1 to TRBJ1-6; D might be TRBD1 (5 bases). Looked up from germline, CDR1 is MGHRA and CDR2 is YSYEKL. Between the trimmed V and J ends, which lost 0 bases and 8 bases, there was a span of 14 bases. The CDR3 is 16 residues long. The CDR3, as DNA: TGCGCCAGCAGCCAAGAGCCAGGGCTAATTGATTCACCCCTCCACTTT. It encodes CASSQEPGLIDSPLHF.

The chain has TRBV12-3 or TRBV12-4 and TRBJ2-7; TRBD2 is a possible D gene (6 bases). The length of the CDR3 is 14 residues. Deletions cut 3 bases from V and 4 bases from J, with 13 bases between. CDR3 bases: TGTGCCAGCAGTTTGGCGGGGACCGAGTACGAGCAGTACTTC. It yields the protein CASSLAGTEYEQYF.

The chain carries TRBV5-5 and TRBJ2-1; D tentatively reads TRBD1 or TRBD2 (5 bases each). Deletions cut 0 bases from V and 8 bases from J, with 18 bases between. CDR1 SGHKS and CDR2 YYEKEE come from the germline V gene (reference sequence). The CDR3 sequence is 16 residues long. The CDR3 reads CASSLDARGPTDEQFF. CDR3 bases: TGTGCCAGCAGCTTGGATGCCCGGGGACCCACCGATGAGCAGTTCTTC.

This clonotype was recorded a few times. This chain's CDR3 is CSARVATGSYEQYF. The DNA of the CDR3 is TGCAGTGCTAGAGTGGCGACAGGGAGCTACGAGCAGTACTTC. The genes are TRBV20-1 and TRBJ2-7, with 7 bases matching TRBD1. The germline V gene encodes CDR1 DFQATT and CDR2 SNEGSKA (reference sequence). The CDR3 totals 14 residues. The ends lost 1 base at V and 3 bases at J; junction bases unmatched: 6.